This T cell receptor (beta chain) came from a study of CD8 T cells in Susac syndrome. Findings of the study overall: The TCR sequencing and HLA analysis in the study involved a relatively small number of individuals, as the study acknowledged.

Random hexamers served to reverse transcribe roughly 0.5 to 1 ug RNA. The CDR3 of TCR beta was amplified by immunoSEQ multiplex PCR across 54 Vbeta and 13 Jbeta. One entry per CDR3 protein, called by TCRdb with MiXCR from the immunoSEQ multiplex PCR reads. The sample has 150,000 to 190,000 distinct CDR3 sequences; approximately 94% are singletons. Isolation of CD8+ and CD4+ T cells was performed negatively, whereas enrichment of TEMRA cells was done by FACS. For this clonotype: As yet, its antigen is unknown.

Sequencing was done on a sample of CD8+ T cells from PBMCs. The clonotype comes from a human donor with multiple sclerosis.

The CDR3 sequence is CASAPGSALRPREQYF. CDR3 bases: TGTGCCAGCGCCCCCGGTTCGGCCCTACGCCCTCGTGAGCAGTACTTC. The chain carries TRBV27 and TRBJ2-7; D gene unclear. Trimming removed 8 bases at V and 7 bases at J, with 27 bases between. The CDR3 is 16 amino acids. Germline V gene data show CDR1 as MNHEY and CDR2 as SMNVEV (reference sequence).